Listed below are T cell receptor beta chains from one sample, sequenced in a study of blood T cell repertoires in COVID-19. Sequencing used immunoSEQ multiplex PCR; TCRdb keeps in-frame clones, though not all of them. Of 97,000 or so clones detected, roughly 81% appear once; the ten largest clones hold about a tenth. The sequenced material came from peripheral blood. All receptors derive from a man aged 35-49 years with active or convalescent COVID-19. Both conserved end residues are part of each CDR3. The D gene is left open where the match is weak. For some rows the clone size is stated as once, few or many, or as a class when expanded; others skip it.

>TRBV30|.|TRBJ1-1|.|10
TGTGCCGGGGGGCGAGCTGAAGCTTTCTTT
CAGGRAEAFF
>TRBV4-3|.|TRBJ1-2|.|15
TGCGCCAGCAGCCCTCAGCGGGCTGGGGACTATGGCTACACCTTC
CASSPQRAGDYGYTF
>TRBV7-2|.|TRBJ2-7|TRBD2|14
TGTGCCAGCAGCCAAGGACTAGCCGCCTACGAGCAGTACTTC
CASSQGLAAYEQYF
>TRBV6-5|.|TRBJ2-2|TRBD2|15
TGTGCCAGCCCCCTAGCGGGGGGTAACACCGGGGAGCTGTTTTTT
CASPLAGGNTGELFF
>TRBV4-1|once|TRBJ1-6|.|18
TGCGCCAGCAGCCAAGAAAGGGAAGGGAGCTCCTATAATTCACCCCTCCACTTT
CASSQEREGSSYNSPLHF
>TRBV29-1|few|TRBJ1-2|TRBD1|13
TGCAGCGTTGGGGACAGGGGAAACTATGGCTACACCTTC
CSVGDRGNYGYTF
>TRBV6-5|.|TRBJ2-3|.|13
TGTGCCAGCAGTTACTACGGGGTTGATACGCAGTATTTT
CASSYYGVDTQYF
>TRBV28|once|TRBJ1-4|.|14
TGTGCCAGCAGTTTAGGGCAGAAAGTTGAAAAACTGTTTTTT
CASSLGQKVEKLFF
>TRBV18|.|TRBJ1-3|.|16
TGTGCCAGCTCACCAACCCAGGGCCTTTCAGGAAACACCATATATTTT
CASSPTQGLSGNTIYF
>TRBV29-1|.|TRBJ2-2|.|13
TGCAGCGTTGATAGTCTGGGCTCCGGGGAGCTGTTTTTT
CSVDSLGSGELFF
>TRBV28|.|TRBJ1-1|.|12
TGTGCCAGCTGGGTGGGGCATGGTGAAGCTTTCTTT
CASWVGHGEAFF
>TRBV3-1/TRBV3-2|.|TRBJ1-5|.|14
TGTGCCAGCAGCCAAGGGGGACAACAGAGGCCCCAGCATTTT
CASSQGGQQRPQHF
>TRBV2|.|TRBJ2-2|TRBD2|12
TGTGCCAGCAGTTCTAGCGGGGGGGAGCTGTTTTTT
CASSSSGGELFF
>TRBV5-1|.|TRBJ2-5|TRBD2|15
TGCGCCAGCTCCGGACTAGCGGGGGCGCAAGAGACCCAGTACTTC
CASSGLAGAQETQYF
>TRBV3-1/TRBV3-2|once|TRBJ1-2|TRBD1|15
TGTGCCAGCAGCCAGGGAGACAGGGGGCGCGGGGGCTACACCTTC
CASSQGDRGRGGYTF
>TRBV6-2/TRBV6-3|once|TRBJ2-5|.|12
TGTGCCAGCAGTGCCGCCGAGGAGACCCAGTACTTC
CASSAAEETQYF
>TRBV25-1|.|TRBJ1-4|.|15
TGTGCCAGCAGTGACGCAGGGAAGGCAGTGGAAAAACTGTTTTTT
CASSDAGKAVEKLFF
>TRBV3-1/TRBV3-2|.|TRBJ2-2|TRBD2|17
TGTGCCAGCAGAACCAAGCGGACTAGCGGGAACACCGGGGAGCTGTTTTTT
CASRTKRTSGNTGELFF